These 29 T cell receptor beta chains share one sample of origin, sequenced in a study of a mutant IDH1 vaccine in newly diagnosed glioma. The time point is: week 35, safety follow-up. It was 300 ug of mutant IDH1 20-mer peptide that made up each vaccine dose, given with topical imiquimod. The data were produced by immunoSEQ multiplex PCR, yet TCRdb's version contains in-frame clones alone and is incomplete. The table lists 31,000 or so clones, approximately 80% of them singletons. The antigens for these receptors are not known. The sequences come from PBMCs, collected from a glioma patient whose treatment included an IDH1 peptide vaccine. Source of these receptors: a woman aged 35 to 49 with glioma.

The rearrangement joins TRBV4-3 to TRBJ2-3; tentative D call: TRBD1 (7 bases). Germline V gives CDR1 LGHNA, CDR2 YSLEER. The V gene lost 1 base and the J gene lost 0 bases, with 14 bases spanning the gap. CDR3 length: 17 amino acids. The CDR3 protein is CASSQGRAGGSTDTQYF. DNA of the CDR3: TGCGCCAGCAGCCAAGGGCGGGCAGGGGGGAGCACAGATACGCAGTATTTT.

This chain uses TRBV7-3 with TRBJ2-2; the D gene is possibly TRBD1 (6 bases). This CDR3 comprises 15 residues. V dropped 5 bases and J dropped 3 bases, with 13 bases sitting between them. The V gene's germline CDR1 is SGHTA and CDR2 FQGTGA. The CDR3 nucleotides read TGTGCCAGCAGCGCACAACACAGGGACACCGGGGAGCTGTTTTTT. This translates into CASSAQHRDTGELFF.

The CDR3, as DNA: TGTGCCAGTAGTATAGCTAGCGGGGGACAAGAGACCCAGTACTTC. Protein product: CASSIASGGQETQYF. The chain employs TRBV19 and TRBJ2-5, with 10 bases matching TRBD2. Germline V gene data show CDR1 as LNHDA and CDR2 as SQIVND (reference sequence). V lost 1 base to trimming and J lost 2 bases; unmatched junction nucleotides: 1. CDR3 size: 15 residues.

Worth noting for this clone: One end of the junction varies from germline; a read error may be responsible. The chain has TRBV7-2 and TRBJ1-6, with 10 nucleotides matching TRBD1. Germline values: CDR1 SGHTA, CDR2 FQGNSA. The CDR3 runs 16 residues. The CDR3 DNA reads TGTGCCAGCAGCTCGGGACAGGGGTCCTCTAATTCACCCCTCCACTTT. Its protein product is CASSSGQGSSNSPLHF.

This clone was detected a few times. The rearrangement uses TRBV2 and TRBJ2-1; 8 nucleotides line up with TRBD2. The junction had 11 bases not matched to a gene; V was cut back by 9 bases and J by 7 bases. The CDR3 runs 14 residues. Germline CDR1 and CDR2: SNHLY and FYNNEI. CDR3: CARQGTSAKNEQFF. In nucleotides, the CDR3 is TGTGCCAGACAAGGGACTAGTGCTAAAAATGAGCAGTTCTTC.

This chain links TRBV9 with TRBJ1-4; 9 bases map to TRBD1. With 4 bases clipped from V and 8 bases from J, the junction kept 12 bases outside the gene matches. This CDR3 spans 16 amino acids. Germline V gene lookup returns CDR1 SGDLS and CDR2 YYNGEE. CDR3 region: CASSHPEGTGYEKLFF. The CDR3 DNA follows: TGTGCCAGCAGCCACCCCGAGGGGACAGGGTACGAAAAACTGTTTTTT. Variable domain in full (rest from reference TRBV9 and TRBJ1-4): DSGVTQTPKHLITATGQRVTLRCSPRSGDLSVYWYQQSLDQGLQFLIQYYNGEERAKGNILERFSAQQFPDLHSELNLSSLELGDSALYFCASSHPEGTGYEKLFFGSGTQLSVL.

V gene TRBV2 combines with J gene TRBJ2-7, with TRBD1 identical over 11 bases. This CDR3 has 15 amino acids. Germline V gene sequence: CDR1 SNHLY, CDR2 FYNNEI. Trimming took 8 bases from V and 7 from J; bases not matched to a gene: 13. CDR3 bases: TGTGCCAGCTCGGCGCTTGGACAGGGGGCCTGGGAGCAGTACTTC. As protein: CASSALGQGAWEQYF.

The chain couples TRBV6-1 to TRBJ2-1; D gene unclear. Between the trimmed V and J ends, which lost 6 bases and 8 bases, there was a span of 17 bases. The germline CDR1 and CDR2 sequences are MNHNS and SASEGT. This CDR3 comprises 14 residues. In DNA, the CDR3 is TGTGCCAGCAGCAGAAGAGTCCAAGGCGATGAGCAGTTCTTC. Translated: CASSRRVQGDEQFF.

V is TRBV5-1 and J is TRBJ2-3; D may correspond to TRBD1 or TRBD2 (5 bases each). Between the trimmed V and J ends, which lost 4 bases and 2 bases, there was a span of 23 bases. Germline lookup yields CDR1 SGHRS and CDR2 YFSETQ. The CDR3 extends over 18 amino acids. The CDR3 nucleotides read TGCGCCAGCAGCCTGAGGGGCCCTCCGGGGCCCTACACAGATACGCAGTATTTT. It encodes CASSLRGPPGPYTDTQYF.

This chain connects TRBV5-6 to TRBJ2-4; D may be TRBD2 (6 bases). The V and J ends lost 4 bases and 3 bases respectively, with 14 bases between them. Germline values: CDR1 SGHDT, CDR2 YYEEEE. This CDR3 spans 15 amino acids. As DNA, the CDR3 is TGTGCCAGCAGCCGCGGAAGGGGAGGCAAAAACATTCAGTACTTC. Its protein product is CASSRGRGGKNIQYF.

A single count supports this clone. V is TRBV5-5 and J is TRBJ2-2; TRBD1 matches at 11 bases. The CDR3 covers 16 residues. CDR1 and CDR2 from the germline V gene are SGHKS and YYEKEE (reference sequence). After removal of 4 bases from V and 5 bases from J, the junction contained 7 bases not matched to a gene. For the CDR3, the DNA is TGTGCCAGCAGCGTTGGACAGGGGGCTCGAACCGGGGAGCTGTTTTTT. Amino acid sequence: CASSVGQGARTGELFF.

The chain recombines TRBV21-1 with TRBJ1-4; the table's D call of TRBD1 was not tested on the DNA. TRBV21-1 is a recognized pseudogene. CDR3 length: 16 amino acids. This CDR3 is CASSKGQGRNNEKLFF. In DNA, the CDR3 is TGTGCCAGCAGCAAAGGGCAGGGGCGGAATAATGAAAAACTGTTTTTT.

The rearrangement links TRBV2 to TRBJ1-2; 9 bases agree with TRBD1. The germline V gene encodes CDR1 SNHLY and CDR2 FYNNEI. CDR3 length equals 15 residues. V was pared by 8 bases and J by 4 bases, with 11 bases of the junction left unmatched. The CDR3 reads CASRVENRGPYGYTF. As DNA, the CDR3 is TGTGCCAGCCGGGTGGAAAACAGGGGGCCCTATGGCTACACCTTC.

The CDR3: CASRQGATDTQYF. In DNA form, the CDR3 reads TGCGCCAGCCGACAGGGGGCGACAGATACGCAGTATTTT. The chain is built from TRBV5-1 and TRBJ2-3; 10 nucleotides align to TRBD1. The CDR3 is 13 residues long. V lost 7 bases and J lost 3; bases outside the gene matches: 2. CDR1 is SGHRS and CDR2 is YFSETQ in the germline V gene.

This clone was counted once. The rearrangement joins TRBV7-9 to TRBJ1-3; D might be TRBD1 (5 bases). Between the trimmed V and J ends, which lost 2 bases and 3 bases, there was a span of 8 bases. There are 14 residues in the CDR3. Germline CDR1 SEHNR, CDR2 FQNEAQ (reference sequence). CDR3 sequence reads: CASSLMGDGNTIYF. The CDR3 DNA follows: TGTGCCAGCAGCTTAATGGGGGATGGAAACACCATATATTTT.

V and J are TRBV6-5 and TRBJ2-2, with D unclear. V lost 1 base to trimming and J lost 1 base, with 7 bases between them. Germline V gene sequence: CDR1 MNHEY, CDR2 SVGAGI. The CDR3 contains 15 residues. The CDR3 coding sequence is TGTGCCAGCAGTTACTTAGCCCGGAACACCGGGGAGCTGTTTTTT. This translates into CASSYLARNTGELFF.

The chain recombines TRBV30 with TRBJ1-2; D is possibly TRBD1 (5 bases). This CDR3 comprises 14 residues. The germline CDR1 and CDR2 sequences are GTSNPN and SVGIG (reference sequence). In nucleotides, the CDR3 is TGTACATGCGGGGCAGGGACCGCTAACTATGGCTACACCTTC. Its protein is CTCGAGTANYGYTF.

The chain recombines TRBV7-9 with TRBJ1-3; 9 nucleotides align to TRBD1. This CDR3 region has 15 residues. Germline assignment: CDR1 SEHNR and CDR2 FQNEAQ (reference sequence). The trim removed 2 bases at V and 7 bases at J, leaving 6 bases unmatched. CDR3 amino acids: CASSLMTGGRNTIYF. Written as DNA, the CDR3 is TGTGCCAGCAGCTTAATGACAGGGGGAAGGAACACCATATATTTT. Full variable domain (outside the CDR3, taken from reference TRBV7-9 and TRBJ1-3): DTGVSQNPRHKITKRGQNVTFRCDPISEHNRLYWYRQTLGQGPEFLTYFQNEAQLEKSRLLSDRFSAERPKGSFSTLEIQRTEQGDSAMYLCASSLMTGGRNTIYFGEGSWLTVV.

The V call is TRBV7-8, the J call TRBJ1-2, with 7 bases matching TRBD1. Per the germline V gene, CDR1 is SGHVS and CDR2 is FQNEAQ. V lost 2 bases, J lost 4 bases, and 13 bases stayed unmatched. This CDR3 is built from 17 residues. For the CDR3, the DNA is TGTGCCAGCAGCTTACCCCCCGTCGTACAGGGGACCTATGGCTACACCTTC. This encodes CASSLPPVVQGTYGYTF.

This chain connects TRBV4-1 to TRBJ1-2; the D gene is possibly TRBD1 (6 bases). V was shortened by 2 bases and J by 4 bases, with 14 bases between the two germline ends. Germline CDR1 MGHRA, CDR2 YSYEKL. The CDR3 runs to 15 residues. The CDR3 DNA reads TGCGCCAGCAGCCAAAAACAGCCCAGGGGCTATGGCTACACCTTC. Protein: CASSQKQPRGYGYTF.

J is TRBJ2-1 and V is TRBV29-1, with D maybe TRBD1 (5 bases). CDR3 length equals 11 residues. Per the germline V gene, CDR1 is SQVTM and CDR2 is ANQGSEA. Trimming removed 4 bases at V and 8 bases at J, with 9 bases between. The CDR3 nucleotides read TGCAGCGTTGTCGGCAGGGATGAGCAGTTCTTC. Amino acids: CSVVGRDEQFF.

The V call is TRBV5-8, the J call TRBJ1-1; D is undetermined. The CDR3 runs 16 residues. CDR1 and CDR2 from the germline V gene are SGHTS and YDEGEE. V lost 0 bases, J lost 0 bases, and 12 bases lay in between. CDR3 sequence: CASSLEDLLMNTEAFF. CDR3 sequence (DNA): TGTGCCAGCAGCTTGGAGGATTTACTGATGAACACTGAAGCTTTCTTT.

In its sample, this clone was seen a few times. The rearrangement uses TRBV6-5 and TRBJ1-2; TRBD1 matches 7 bases. Unmatched junction bases numbered 5, after V lost 6 bases and J lost 1 base. The CDR3 has 14 residues. In germline, CDR1 is MNHEY, CDR2 SVGAGI. The CDR3 nucleotides read TGTGCCAGCAGGAGACAGGGTGGTAACTATGGCTACACCTTC. This sequence encodes CASRRQGGNYGYTF.

This sequence joins TRBV2 and TRBJ2-5; possible D gene TRBD1, 5 bases. V dropped 8 bases and J dropped 2 bases, with 12 bases sitting between them. Looked up from germline, CDR1 is SNHLY and CDR2 is FYNNEI. There are 13 residues in the CDR3. CDR3 loop: CASLRGNQETQYF. CDR3 nucleotide sequence: TGTGCCAGCCTTAGGGGCAATCAAGAGACCCAGTACTTC.

This clone was found once. The rearrangement uses TRBV7-9 and TRBJ2-3; D gene ambiguous. Trimming pared 5 bases from V and 3 bases from J, leaving 9 bases between. From germline, CDR1 is SEHNR and CDR2 FQNEAQ (reference sequence). The CDR3 is 13 amino acids. This CDR3 reads CASSNRITDTQYF. CDR3 bases: TGTGCCAGCAGCAATAGAATAACAGATACGCAGTATTTT.

The chain has TRBV2 and TRBJ1-4; D ambiguous. Germline assignment: CDR1 SNHLY and CDR2 FYNNEI. There are 14 residues in the CDR3. V was shortened by 6 bases and J by 0 bases, with 8 bases between the two germline ends. The DNA for the CDR3 is TGTGCCAGCAGGCCGAGTTCAACTAATGAAAAACTGTTTTTT. It codes for CASRPSSTNEKLFF.

V and J are TRBV9 and TRBJ1-2, with D tentatively TRBD1 (5 bases). The V end lost 0 bases, the J end lost 1 base, and 10 bases lay between the germline ends. CDR3 length: 15 residues. Germline values: CDR1 SGDLS, CDR2 YYNGEE. The CDR3 DNA is TGTGCCAGCAGCGTAGTTGGGACGGATAACTATGGCTACACCTTC. This gives the protein CASSVVGTDNYGYTF.

The V gene is TRBV9, the J gene TRBJ1-2, with 10 bases lining up with TRBD1. CDR1 is SGDLS and CDR2 is YYNGEE in the germline V gene. After removal of 0 bases from V and 4 bases from J, the junction contained 12 bases not matched to a gene. The CDR3 has 18 residues. The CDR3 here is CASSVVSRDRGLSYGYTF. DNA for the CDR3: TGTGCCAGCAGCGTAGTGAGTAGAGACAGGGGGCTGAGCTATGGCTACACCTTC.

This chain connects TRBV4-3 to TRBJ2-1; D assignment may be TRBD1 or TRBD2 (5 bases each). Germline V CDR1 and CDR2: LGHNA, YSLEER. The CDR3 spans 14 residues. V lost 5 bases and J lost 6, with 14 bases in between. This CDR3 is CASSLGEASNEQFF. CDR3 sequence (DNA): TGCGCCAGCAGCTTGGGGGAAGCATCCAATGAGCAGTTCTTC.